This TCR beta chain comes out of a study of PD-1 blockade in mismatch repair-deficient tumors. Comments on this clone: Antigen specificity is unknown.

Time point noted: roughly 11-day in vitro stimulation with candidate neoantigen peptide 4. The method was immunoSEQ multiplex PCR; TCRdb's version includes in-frame clones alone and lacks a portion of them. The sample yields about 13,000 clones, 84% seen once. This specimen was cells cultured in vitro, taken from a patient treated with pembrolizumab. This clonotype originated in an adult with mismatch repair-deficient cancer.

The CDR3 nucleotides read TGCGCCAGCAGCGCTCCCTACGAGCAGTACTTC. Its protein is CASSAPYEQYF. The rearrangement joins TRBV4-1 to TRBJ2-7; no definite D call. Germline lookup yields CDR1 MGHRA and CDR2 YSYEKL. V was shortened by 5 bases and J by 2 bases, with 4 bases between the two germline ends. The CDR3 extends over 11 amino acids.